This paragraph reports one T cell receptor (beta chain). Its matching antigen is unknown. The data derive from a study of OX40 agonist ivuxolimab in advanced cancers. Across the study: The patients' treatment was ivuxolimab, an agonistic anti-OX40 (CD134) antibody.

General observations from the study: Not determined was the antigen specificity of the expanded peripheral T cells. Fewer expanded clones were found on average in CD4+ than in CD8+ T cells.

With 6 bases clipped from V and 3 bases from J, the junction kept 3 bases outside the gene matches. The CDR3 covers 13 residues. Germline lookup yields CDR1 SGHTA and CDR2 FQGNSA. Sequencing was performed with immunoSEQ multiplex PCR; in TCRdb, only in-frame clones are kept and a portion is missing. This sample has roughly 63,000 clones; nearly 90% occur once, and the top ten carry around 12%. This sequence was found in an adult with an advanced solid tumor such as melanoma, head and neck, liver or kidney cancer. Sequencing was performed on CD4+ or CD8+ T cells sorted from blood, taken in a trial of the OX40 agonist ivuxolimab. The gene calls are TRBV7-2 and TRBJ2-5; the match to TRBD2 covers 8 bases. The CDR3 here is CASRKAGEETQYF. Written as DNA, the CDR3 is TGTGCCAGCAGGAAAGCGGGGGAAGAGACCCAGTACTTC.